The text below deals with one TCR beta chain. Its antigen is not known. This specimen belongs to a study of cytomegalovirus exposure and HLA in healthy donors. The V gene's germline CDR1 is SGHTA and CDR2 FQGNSA. After removal of 7 bases from V and 4 bases from J, the junction contained 10 bases not matched to a gene. The CDR3 runs 16 residues. Researchers ran the PCR with 60 Vbeta and 13 Jbeta primers. The protocol was immunoSEQ multiplex PCR, while the TCRdb copy is restricted to in-frame clones and leaves out a portion. This repertoire shows around 170,000 clones, 75% to 90% found once; its top ten account for 0.7% to 0.95%. Overall study findings and caveats: For most TCR sequences rarity was the rule, although some public TCRs occurred in many donors. A previous analysis found most TCR beta V segments productive roughly 87% or roughly 30% of the time.

Source material: PBMCs. This sequence joins TRBV7-2 and TRBJ2-2; TRBD2 matches 9 bases. The TCR sequence derives from a young woman in good health and CMV-seronegative. The CDR3 bases are TGTGCCAGCAAGTGGGTTGGCGGGGGGGTCACCGGGGAGCTGTTTTTT. This translates into CASKWVGGGVTGELFF.